This T cell receptor (beta chain) was observed in a study of T cells after yellow fever vaccination. V was clipped by 7 bases and J by 4 bases; unmatched bases: 10. The germline V gene encodes CDR1 MNHEY and CDR2 SVGEGT. The CDR3 is 15 residues long. Using its own MiXCR run on the 5' RACE reads, TCRdb lists one record per CDR3 protein. The repertoire holds some 500,000 distinct CDR3 sequences, with roughly 14% as singletons. This clonotype occurred a few times. The rearrangement links TRBV6-2 or TRBV6-3 to TRBJ1-1; 9 bases are a match to TRBD1. The receptor was isolated from a man aged 30 to 45 who received the YFV17D yellow fever vaccine. The sequencing used PBMCs, collected on the day of the yellow fever booster vaccination. CDR3 loop: CASIGNRGHITEAFF. The CDR3 nucleotides read TGTGCCAGCATTGGGAACAGGGGGCACATCACTGAAGCTTTCTTT.